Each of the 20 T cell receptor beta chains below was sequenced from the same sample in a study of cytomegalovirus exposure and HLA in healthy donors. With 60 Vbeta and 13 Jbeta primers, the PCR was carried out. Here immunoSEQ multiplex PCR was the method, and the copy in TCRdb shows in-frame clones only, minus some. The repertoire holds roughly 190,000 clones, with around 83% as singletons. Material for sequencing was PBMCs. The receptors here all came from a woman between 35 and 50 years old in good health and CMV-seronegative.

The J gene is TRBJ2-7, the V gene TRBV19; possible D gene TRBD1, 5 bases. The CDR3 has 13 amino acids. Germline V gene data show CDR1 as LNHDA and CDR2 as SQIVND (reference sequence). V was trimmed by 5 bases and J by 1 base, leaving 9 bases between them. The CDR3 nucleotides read TGTGCCAGTAGTGGGGCCCGATCCTACGAGCAGTACTTC. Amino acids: CASSGARSYEQYF.

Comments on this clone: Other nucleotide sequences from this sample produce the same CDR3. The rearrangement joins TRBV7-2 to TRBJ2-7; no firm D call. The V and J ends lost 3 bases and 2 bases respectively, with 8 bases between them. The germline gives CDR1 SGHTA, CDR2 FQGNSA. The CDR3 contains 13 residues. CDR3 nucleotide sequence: TGTGCCAGCAGCTTGAACGGAGCCTACGAGCAGTACTTC. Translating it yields CASSLNGAYEQYF.

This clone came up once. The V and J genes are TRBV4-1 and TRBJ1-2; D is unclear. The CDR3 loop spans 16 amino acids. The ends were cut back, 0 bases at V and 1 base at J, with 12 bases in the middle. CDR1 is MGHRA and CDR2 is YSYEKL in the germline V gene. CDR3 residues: CASSQEDELYNYGYTF. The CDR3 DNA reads TGCGCCAGCAGCCAAGAAGATGAGTTATATAACTATGGCTACACCTTC.

CDR3 DNA sequence: TGTGCCAGCAGGTCCCGGGTCCGGGTGGAACAAGAGACCCAGTACTTC. Translation: CASRSRVRVEQETQYF. V and J are TRBV28 and TRBJ2-5; D remains ambiguous. The CDR3 contains 16 residues. The germline V and J ends were trimmed by 6 bases and 2 bases, with 19 bases remaining between them. The germline V gene encodes CDR1 MDHEN and CDR2 SYDVKM.

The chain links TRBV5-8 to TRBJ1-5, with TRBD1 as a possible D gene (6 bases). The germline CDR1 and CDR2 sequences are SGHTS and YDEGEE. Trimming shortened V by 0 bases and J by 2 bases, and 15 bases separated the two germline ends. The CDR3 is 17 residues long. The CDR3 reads CASSLGQQGGGNQPQHF. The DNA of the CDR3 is TGTGCCAGCAGCTTGGGTCAACAGGGTGGGGGCAATCAGCCCCAGCATTTT.

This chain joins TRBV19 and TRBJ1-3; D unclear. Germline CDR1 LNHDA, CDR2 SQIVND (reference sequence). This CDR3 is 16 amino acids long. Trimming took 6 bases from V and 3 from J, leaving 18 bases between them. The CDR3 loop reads CASRKRTDGYGNTIYF. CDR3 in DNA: TGTGCCAGTAGGAAACGGACTGACGGATATGGAAACACCATATATTTT. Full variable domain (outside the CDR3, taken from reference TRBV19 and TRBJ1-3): DGGITQSPKYLFRKEGQNVTLSCEQNLNHDAMYWYRQDPGQGLRLIYYSQIVNDFQKGDIAEGYSVSREKKESFPLTVTSAQKNPTAFYLCASRKRTDGYGNTIYFGEGSWLTVV.

As DNA, the CDR3 is TGTGCCAGCAGTTTATCGTCGGGAGAGCAGTACTTC. It encodes CASSLSSGEQYF. The chain is built from TRBV11-3 and TRBJ2-7; maybe TRBD2 (5 bases). V was cut by 6 bases and J by 7 bases, with 13 bases left in between. The germline V gene has CDR1 SGHNT and CDR2 YENEEA. The CDR3 is made up of 12 amino acids.

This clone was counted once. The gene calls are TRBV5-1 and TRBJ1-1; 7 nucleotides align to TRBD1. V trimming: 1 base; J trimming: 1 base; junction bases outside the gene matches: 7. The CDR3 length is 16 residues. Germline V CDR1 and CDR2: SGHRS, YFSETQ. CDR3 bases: TGCGCCAGCAGCTTGCGAGGGGGCCCAACGAACACTGAAGCTTTCTTT. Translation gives CASSLRGGPTNTEAFF.

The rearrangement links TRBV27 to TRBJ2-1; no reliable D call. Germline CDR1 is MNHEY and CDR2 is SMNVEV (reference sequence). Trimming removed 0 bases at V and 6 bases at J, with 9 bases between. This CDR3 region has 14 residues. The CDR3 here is CASSLSEAGNEQFF. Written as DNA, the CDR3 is TGTGCCAGCAGTTTATCCGAAGCTGGCAATGAGCAGTTCTTC.

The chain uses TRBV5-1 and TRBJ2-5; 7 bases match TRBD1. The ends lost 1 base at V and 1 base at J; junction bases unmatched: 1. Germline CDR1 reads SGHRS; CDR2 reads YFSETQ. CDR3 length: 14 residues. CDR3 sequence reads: CASSLTGAQETQYF. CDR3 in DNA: TGCGCCAGCAGCTTGACAGGGGCCCAAGAGACCCAGTACTTC.

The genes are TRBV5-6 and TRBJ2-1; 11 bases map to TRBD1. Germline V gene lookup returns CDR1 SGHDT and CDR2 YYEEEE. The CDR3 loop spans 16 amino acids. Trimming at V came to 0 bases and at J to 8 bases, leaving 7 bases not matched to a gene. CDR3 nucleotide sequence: TGTGCCAGCAGCTTGGCCTTCGGACAGGGGGCTTATGAGCAGTTCTTC. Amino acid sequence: CASSLAFGQGAYEQFF.

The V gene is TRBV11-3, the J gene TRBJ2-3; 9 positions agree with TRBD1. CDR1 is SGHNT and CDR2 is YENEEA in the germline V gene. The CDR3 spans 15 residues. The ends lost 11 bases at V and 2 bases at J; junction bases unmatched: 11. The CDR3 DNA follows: TGTGCCGTACGTGGGACAGGGCCCTTCACAGATACGCAGTATTTT. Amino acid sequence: CAVRGTGPFTDTQYF.

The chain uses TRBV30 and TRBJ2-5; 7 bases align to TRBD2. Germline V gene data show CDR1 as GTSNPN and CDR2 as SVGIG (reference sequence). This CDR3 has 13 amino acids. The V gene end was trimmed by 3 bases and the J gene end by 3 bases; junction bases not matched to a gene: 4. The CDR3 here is CAWRSRGEETQYF. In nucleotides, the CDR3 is TGTGCCTGGAGGTCACGGGGGGAAGAGACCCAGTACTTC.

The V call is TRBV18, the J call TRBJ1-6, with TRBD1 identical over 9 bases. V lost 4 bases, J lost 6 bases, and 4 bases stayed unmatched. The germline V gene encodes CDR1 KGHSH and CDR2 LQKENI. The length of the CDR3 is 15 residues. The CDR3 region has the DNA TGTGCCAGCTCACGAACAGGGGGCTTTAATTCACCCCTCCACTTT. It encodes CASSRTGGFNSPLHF.

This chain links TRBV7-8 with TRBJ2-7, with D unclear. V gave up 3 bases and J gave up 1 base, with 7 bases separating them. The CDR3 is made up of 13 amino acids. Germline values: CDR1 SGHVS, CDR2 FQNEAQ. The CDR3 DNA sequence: TGTGCCAGCAGCTTTAGTGGTTCCTACGAGCAGTACTTC. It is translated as CASSFSGSYEQYF.

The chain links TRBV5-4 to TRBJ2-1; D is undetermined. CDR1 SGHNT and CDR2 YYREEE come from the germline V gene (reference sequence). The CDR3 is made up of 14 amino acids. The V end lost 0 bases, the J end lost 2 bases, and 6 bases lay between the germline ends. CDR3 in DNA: TGTGCCAGCAGCTTGGGTAGCCCCTACAATGAGCAGTTCTTC. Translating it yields CASSLGSPYNEQFF.

CDR3 loop: CASSELVTGSRNTIYF. In DNA form, the CDR3 reads TGTGCCAGCAGTGAATTGGTGACAGGTTCGAGAAACACCATATATTTT. This chain connects TRBV6-1 to TRBJ1-3, with D tentatively TRBD1 (6 bases). The V gene lost 2 bases and the J gene lost 5 bases, with 16 bases spanning the gap. The CDR3 is 16 amino acids. From germline, CDR1 is MNHNS and CDR2 SASEGT.

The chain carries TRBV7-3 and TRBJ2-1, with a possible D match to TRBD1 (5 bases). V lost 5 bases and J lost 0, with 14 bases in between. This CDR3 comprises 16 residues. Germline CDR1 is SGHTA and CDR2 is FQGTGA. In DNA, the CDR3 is TGTGCCAGCAGCCCCGGTGGCAGGGTCTCCTACAATGAGCAGTTCTTC. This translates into CASSPGGRVSYNEQFF.

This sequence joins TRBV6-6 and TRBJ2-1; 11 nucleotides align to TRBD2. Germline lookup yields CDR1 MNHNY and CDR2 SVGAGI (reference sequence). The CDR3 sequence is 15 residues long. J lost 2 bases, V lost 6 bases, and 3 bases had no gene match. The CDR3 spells CASSQTSGTYNEQFF. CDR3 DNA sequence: TGTGCCAGCAGCCAGACTAGCGGGACCTACAATGAGCAGTTCTTC.

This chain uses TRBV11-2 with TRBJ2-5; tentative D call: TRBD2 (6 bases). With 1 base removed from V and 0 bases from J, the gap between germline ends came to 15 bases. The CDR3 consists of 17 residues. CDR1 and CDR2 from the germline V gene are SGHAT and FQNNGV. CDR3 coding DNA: TGTGCCAGCAGCTTAGTGGGAGGCATGCTGTACCAAGAGACCCAGTACTTC. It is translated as CASSLVGGMLYQETQYF.